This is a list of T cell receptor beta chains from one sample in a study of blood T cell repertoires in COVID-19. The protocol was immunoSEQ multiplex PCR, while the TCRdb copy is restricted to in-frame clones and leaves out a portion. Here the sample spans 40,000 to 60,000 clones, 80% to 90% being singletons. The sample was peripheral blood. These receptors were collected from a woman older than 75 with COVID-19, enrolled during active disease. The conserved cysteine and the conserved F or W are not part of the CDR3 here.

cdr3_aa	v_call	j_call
ASSQVARRELDTQY	TRBV4-1	TRBJ2-3
ASSSLGGLANGYT	TRBV19	TRBJ1-2
ASSPDRNRAF	TRBV5-1	TRBJ1-1
ASSRQRQGDQPQH	TRBV6-6	TRBJ1-5
ASSLLPGQEYEQY	TRBV5-1	TRBJ2-7
ASRGQEARNSPLH	TRBV6-5	TRBJ1-6
ASSGTPFNEKLF	TRBV3-1/TRBV3-2	TRBJ1-4
ASRDGQGTEAF	TRBV2	TRBJ1-1
ASSQRDRHNQPQH	TRBV6-5	TRBJ1-5
ASSLIPLQGYT	TRBV28	TRBJ1-2
ASTLLRGLVGETQY	TRBV2	TRBJ2-5
ASSIYSRDDQPQH	TRBV19	TRBJ1-5
ASSRGLSYNEQF	TRBV11-1	TRBJ2-1
ASSSSWGGRGYT	TRBV28	TRBJ1-2
ASSERTGTTYEQY	TRBV27	TRBJ2-7
ASRNGQFRTLTYGYT	TRBV19	TRBJ1-2
ASSPSPKSRNEQF	TRBV18	TRBJ2-1
ASSIGLAGLAGELF	TRBV19	TRBJ2-2
AISEGLYGYT	TRBV10-3	TRBJ1-2
ASSKDTLGTGELF	TRBV6-5	TRBJ2-2
ASSPRGVGGIYEQY	TRBV13	TRBJ2-7
ASSQTSGGYYEQY	TRBV4-2	TRBJ2-7
ASSVSDTGSNYGYT	TRBV2	TRBJ1-2
ASALKSGQPQH	TRBV19	TRBJ1-5
ASSLVGEGEKLF	TRBV5-8	TRBJ1-4
ASSGQVKTDTQY	TRBV2	TRBJ2-3
AISVRGGEQY	TRBV10-3	TRBJ2-7
ASSQVERLAGVETQY	TRBV3-1/TRBV3-2	TRBJ2-5
ASTGLARGSYNEQF	TRBV27	TRBJ2-1
ASSLVGGMTEAF	TRBV28	TRBJ1-1
ASSSTGTGLGGYT	TRBV7-9	TRBJ1-2
ASSYRLAELSGANVLT	TRBV6-2/TRBV6-3	TRBJ2-6
ASSEYIAVEEEAF	TRBV25-1	TRBJ1-1
ASRQGSYGYT	TRBV6-5	TRBJ1-2
ASSVRGSSYEQY	TRBV9	TRBJ2-7